Detailed here is one TCR beta chain. No antigen is known for it. The data were obtained in a study of cytomegalovirus exposure and HLA in healthy donors. Findings of the study overall: What TCR beta sequences reportedly achieved was accurate prediction of HLA-A and HLA-B alleles in most subjects. Presence/absence analyses supposed approximately even sequencing depth among donors. Further analysis, carried out later, found HLA-associated TCR beta chains more clonally expanded than equally common other chains.

V shed 4 bases, J shed 0 bases, and the junction held 4 bases outside the gene matches. This CDR3 is 15 amino acids long. Germline values: CDR1 SGHRS, CDR2 YFSETQ. PCR involved 60 Vbeta and 13 Jbeta primers. Produced via immunoSEQ multiplex PCR; TCRdb's table is partial and in-frame only. In the table there are under 150,000 clones, roughly three fifths of which are singletons. Sample: PBMCs. V is TRBV5-1 and J is TRBJ2-3; 8 bases match TRBD1. The TCR comes from a woman aged 35 to 49 in good health and CMV-seropositive. For the CDR3, the DNA is TGCGCCAGCAGCGGGACAGGTCCAAGCACAGATACGCAGTATTTT. This sequence encodes CASSGTGPSTDTQYF.